This TCR beta chain was retrieved from a study of T cell responses to AZD1222 COVID-19 vaccine. This clone came up once. The protocol was immunoSEQ multiplex PCR, while the TCRdb copy is restricted to in-frame clones and leaves out a portion. The sample holds under 150,000 clones, 90% seen once. Here the sequenced sample was peripheral blood, taken on day 0 of AZD1222 vaccination. The TCR comes from an adult in good health.

CDR3 sequence reads: CASSFRPRNEQFF. The CDR3 nucleotides read TGTGCCAGCAGCTTTCGCCCGAGGAATGAGCAGTTCTTC. The chain has TRBV11-3 and TRBJ2-1; D unresolved. V gave up 3 bases and J gave up 7 bases, with 10 bases separating them. Germline lookup yields CDR1 SGHNT and CDR2 YENEEA. CDR3 length: 13 residues.